The rows below give T cell receptor beta chains drawn from one sample of a study of T cells in Graves' hyperthyroidism and ophthalmopathy. Each CDR3 protein gets one entry after TCRdb re-called the multiplex PCR reads with MiXCR. The sample has about 290,000 distinct CDR3 sequences, about a sixth seen once; the top ten hold around 55%. Sequenced input: blood. The origin of the receptors is a woman aged 55 to 70 with Graves' ophthalmopathy. CDR3s include the opening cysteine and the closing phenylalanine or tryptophan. Each record gives: J gene, clone size, D gene, V gene, CDR3 protein, CDR3 DNA. D genes are given only for firm matches. Expanded clones get a size class; other rows say once, few or many, or leave the size out.

j_call: TRBJ2-4; clone_size: NA; d_call: NA; v_call: TRBV7-9; cdr3_aa: CASSAGQGGGLSKNIQYF; cdr3_nt: TGTGCCAGCAGCGCCGGGCAGGGAGGGGGTTTGTCCAAAAACATTCAGTACTTC
j_call: TRBJ1-2; clone_size: few; d_call: NA; v_call: TRBV6-4; cdr3_aa: CASSDTHRVLRRGYTF; cdr3_nt: TGTGCCAGCAGTGACACGCACCGGGTTCTCAGGCGCGGCTACACCTTC
j_call: TRBJ1-2; clone_size: many; d_call: NA; v_call: TRBV5-1; cdr3_aa: CASSRDTATNYGYTF; cdr3_nt: TGCGCCAGCAGCCGGGACACGGCGACTAACTATGGCTACACCTTC
j_call: TRBJ2-7; clone_size: many; d_call: TRBD1; v_call: TRBV6-2/TRBV6-3; cdr3_aa: CASSYATGSYEQYF; cdr3_nt: TGTGCCAGCAGTTACGCGACAGGGTCCTACGAGCAGTACTTC
j_call: TRBJ1-3; clone_size: NA; d_call: NA; v_call: TRBV2; cdr3_aa: CASSANSGNTIYF; cdr3_nt: TGTGCCAGCAGTGCGAACTCTGGAAACACCATATATTTT
j_call: TRBJ1-3; clone_size: few; d_call: NA; v_call: TRBV12-3/TRBV12-4; cdr3_aa: CTSRRTGGFGNTIYF; cdr3_nt: TGTACCAGCAGACGCACCGGGGGGTTTGGAAACACCATATATTTT
j_call: TRBJ2-3; clone_size: many; d_call: TRBD1; v_call: TRBV6-1; cdr3_aa: CASSPQGVADTQYF; cdr3_nt: TGTGCCAGCAGTCCTCAGGGGGTAGCAGATACGCAGTATTTT
j_call: TRBJ2-5; clone_size: NA; d_call: TRBD1; v_call: TRBV15; cdr3_aa: CAVGRGGLETQYF; cdr3_nt: TGTGCCGTAGGTAGAGGGGGCCTCGAGACCCAGTACTTC
j_call: TRBJ1-4; clone_size: few; d_call: NA; v_call: TRBV19; cdr3_aa: CASSFRSEKLFF; cdr3_nt: TGTGCCAGTAGTTTTCGCAGCGAAAAACTGTTTTTT
j_call: TRBJ1-5; clone_size: few; d_call: NA; v_call: TRBV6-5; cdr3_aa: CASSSLAGSRNQPQHF; cdr3_nt: TGTGCCAGCAGTTCACTGGCAGGGAGTAGGAATCAGCCCCAGCATTTT
j_call: TRBJ1-1; clone_size: many; d_call: NA; v_call: TRBV6-1; cdr3_aa: CASSSQGPRDTEAFF; cdr3_nt: TGTGCCAGCAGTTCGCAGGGGCCCAGGGACACTGAAGCTTTCTTT
j_call: TRBJ1-2; clone_size: many; d_call: NA; v_call: TRBV12-3/TRBV12-4; cdr3_aa: CASRDGGRYGYTF; cdr3_nt: TGTGCCAGCAGGGACGGCGGACGCTATGGCTACACCTTC
j_call: TRBJ2-5; clone_size: NA; d_call: NA; v_call: TRBV6-1; cdr3_aa: CASSKGGFQETQYF; cdr3_nt: TGTGCCAGCAGTAAAGGAGGGTTCCAAGAGACCCAGTACTTC
j_call: TRBJ1-1; clone_size: many; d_call: TRBD1; v_call: TRBV5-1; cdr3_aa: CASRPTGSGTEAFF; cdr3_nt: TGCGCCAGCAGACCGACAGGGAGTGGCACTGAAGCTTTCTTT
j_call: TRBJ2-7; clone_size: NA; d_call: TRBD1; v_call: TRBV18; cdr3_aa: CASSLTGTGVYEQYF; cdr3_nt: TGTGCCAGCTCACTTACCGGGACAGGGGTCTACGAGCAGTACTTC
j_call: TRBJ2-1; clone_size: many; d_call: TRBD2; v_call: TRBV27; cdr3_aa: CASSLSVLAGGRVNEQFF; cdr3_nt: TGTGCCAGCAGTTTATCGGTGTTAGCGGGAGGGCGGGTCAATGAGCAGTTCTTC
j_call: TRBJ1-2; clone_size: many; d_call: TRBD1; v_call: TRBV28; cdr3_aa: CASSYGQANYGYTF; cdr3_nt: TGTGCCAGCAGCTACGGACAGGCTAACTATGGCTACACCTTC
j_call: TRBJ1-4; clone_size: many; d_call: TRBD1; v_call: TRBV7-9; cdr3_aa: CASRRREDREDRKLFF; cdr3_nt: TGTGCCAGCAGACGCCGCGAGGACAGGGAAGACAGAAAACTGTTTTTT
j_call: TRBJ2-2; clone_size: many; d_call: NA; v_call: TRBV12-3/TRBV12-4; cdr3_aa: CASSFQAGDTGELFF; cdr3_nt: TGTGCCAGCAGTTTTCAAGCAGGGGACACCGGGGAGCTGTTTTTT
j_call: TRBJ1-2; clone_size: many; d_call: TRBD1; v_call: TRBV20-1; cdr3_aa: CSAPTTLGQGSYGYTF; cdr3_nt: TGCAGTGCTCCTACAACCCTCGGACAGGGCAGCTATGGCTACACCTTC
j_call: TRBJ1-3; clone_size: many; d_call: NA; v_call: TRBV28; cdr3_aa: CASRRNSGNTIYF; cdr3_nt: TGTGCCAGCCGGCGGAACTCTGGAAACACCATATATTTT
j_call: TRBJ2-3; clone_size: few; d_call: TRBD2; v_call: TRBV27; cdr3_aa: CASSPLWREVPDTQYF; cdr3_nt: TGTGCCAGCAGTCCCCTATGGCGGGAGGTCCCAGATACGCAGTATTTT
j_call: TRBJ2-1; clone_size: many; d_call: NA; v_call: TRBV24-1; cdr3_aa: CATSRAESYNEQFF; cdr3_nt: TGTGCCACCAGTAGGGCGGAGAGCTACAATGAGCAGTTCTTC
j_call: TRBJ2-7; clone_size: NA; d_call: TRBD1; v_call: TRBV4-3; cdr3_aa: CASSHGQGTYEQYF; cdr3_nt: TGCGCCAGCAGCCATGGACAGGGAACCTACGAGCAGTACTTC
j_call: TRBJ2-1; clone_size: NA; d_call: TRBD2; v_call: TRBV3-1; cdr3_aa: CASSLLAGLSYNEQFF; cdr3_nt: TGTGCCAGCAGCCTTCTAGCGGGACTCTCCTACAATGAGCAGTTCTTC
j_call: TRBJ1-1; clone_size: many; d_call: NA; v_call: TRBV28; cdr3_aa: CASSRPGRGTEAFF; cdr3_nt: TGTGCCAGCAGCCGCCCTGGGAGAGGCACTGAAGCTTTCTTT
j_call: TRBJ1-3; clone_size: NA; d_call: TRBD1; v_call: TRBV12-3/TRBV12-4; cdr3_aa: CASRRQGILGNTIYF; cdr3_nt: TGTGCCAGCAGGCGACAGGGAATTCTTGGAAACACCATATATTTT
j_call: TRBJ1-2; clone_size: many; d_call: NA; v_call: TRBV12-3/TRBV12-4; cdr3_aa: CASSFGDYGYTF; cdr3_nt: TGTGCCAGCAGTTTCGGAGACTATGGCTACACCTTC
j_call: TRBJ1-2; clone_size: NA; d_call: NA; v_call: TRBV24-1; cdr3_aa: CATSDRYYGYTF; cdr3_nt: TGTGCCACCAGTGATCGGTACTATGGCTACACCTTC
j_call: TRBJ1-5; clone_size: NA; d_call: NA; v_call: TRBV15; cdr3_aa: CATTQGGQPQHF; cdr3_nt: TGTGCCACCACTCAGGGCGGACAGCCCCAGCATTTT
j_call: TRBJ1-2; clone_size: many; d_call: NA; v_call: TRBV5-1; cdr3_aa: CASSLEPNRYGYTF; cdr3_nt: TGCGCCAGCAGCTTGGAACCGAACCGCTATGGCTACACCTTC
j_call: TRBJ2-1; clone_size: few; d_call: NA; v_call: TRBV5-6; cdr3_aa: CASSGGMLNEQFF; cdr3_nt: TGTGCCAGCAGCGGAGGGATGCTCAATGAGCAGTTCTTC
j_call: TRBJ1-1; clone_size: once; d_call: TRBD1; v_call: TRBV27; cdr3_aa: CASPRCGGGDTEAFF; cdr3_nt: TGTGCCAGCCCTAGATGTGGAGGGGGCGACACTGAAGCTTTCTTT
j_call: TRBJ2-3; clone_size: NA; d_call: NA; v_call: TRBV5-4; cdr3_aa: CASSHDTGSDTQYF; cdr3_nt: TGTGCCAGCAGCCACGACACAGGGTCAGATACGCAGTATTTT
j_call: TRBJ1-1; clone_size: many; d_call: NA; v_call: TRBV7-9; cdr3_aa: CASSLSFVDTEAFF; cdr3_nt: TGTGCCAGCAGCTTATCTTTTGTGGACACTGAAGCTTTCTTT
j_call: TRBJ1-1; clone_size: NA; d_call: NA; v_call: TRBV20-1; cdr3_aa: CSATVNPNTEAFF; cdr3_nt: TGCAGTGCCACCGTAAATCCGAACACTGAAGCTTTCTTT
j_call: TRBJ1-5; clone_size: few; d_call: NA; v_call: TRBV7-2; cdr3_aa: CASSSPFQPQHF; cdr3_nt: TGTGCCAGCAGCTCACCATTTCAGCCCCAGCATTTT
j_call: TRBJ1-4; clone_size: many; d_call: TRBD1; v_call: TRBV2; cdr3_aa: CASSPDRALEKLFF; cdr3_nt: TGTGCCAGCAGTCCCGACAGGGCCCTAGAAAAACTGTTTTTT
j_call: TRBJ1-4; clone_size: many; d_call: TRBD1; v_call: TRBV12-3/TRBV12-4; cdr3_aa: CASSPGTGVEKLFF; cdr3_nt: TGTGCCAGCAGTCCCGGGACAGGGGTCGAAAAACTGTTTTTT
j_call: TRBJ2-7; clone_size: NA; d_call: TRBD1; v_call: TRBV20-1; cdr3_aa: CSALAQGAGEQYF; cdr3_nt: TGCAGTGCTTTAGCACAGGGGGCTGGCGAGCAGTACTTC
j_call: TRBJ2-7; clone_size: few; d_call: NA; v_call: TRBV20-1; cdr3_aa: CSATGARASYEQYF; cdr3_nt: TGCAGTGCTACCGGGGCGCGGGCCTCCTACGAGCAGTACTTC